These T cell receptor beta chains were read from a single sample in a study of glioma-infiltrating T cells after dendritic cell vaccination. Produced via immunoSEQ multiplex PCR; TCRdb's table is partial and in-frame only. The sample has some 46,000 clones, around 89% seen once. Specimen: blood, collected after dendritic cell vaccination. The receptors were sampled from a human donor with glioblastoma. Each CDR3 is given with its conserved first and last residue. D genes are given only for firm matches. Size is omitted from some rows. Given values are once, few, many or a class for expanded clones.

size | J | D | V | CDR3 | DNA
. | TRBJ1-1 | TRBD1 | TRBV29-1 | CSVGQGNTEAFF | TGCAGCGTTGGACAGGGGAACACTGAAGCTTTCTTT
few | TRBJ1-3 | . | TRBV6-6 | CASILQGTGNTIYF | TGTGCCAGCATTCTCCAGGGAACTGGAAACACCATATATTTT
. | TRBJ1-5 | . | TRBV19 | CASRDLTGLDQPQHF | TGTGCCAGTAGAGATTTGACGGGGTTAGATCAGCCCCAGCATTTT
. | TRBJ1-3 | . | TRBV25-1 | CASSQLPNTIYF | TGTGCCAGCAGCCAGTTGCCAAACACCATATATTTT
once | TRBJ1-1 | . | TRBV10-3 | CAITHTGPGTEAFF | TGTGCCATCACCCATACAGGGCCGGGGACTGAAGCTTTCTTT
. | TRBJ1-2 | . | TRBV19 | CATNQGSTNYGYTF | TGTGCCACGAACCAGGGCAGTACTAACTATGGCTACACCTTC
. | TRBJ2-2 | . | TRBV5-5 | CASSFYSVDTGELFF | TGTGCCAGCAGCTTTTATTCAGTTGACACCGGGGAGCTGTTTTTT
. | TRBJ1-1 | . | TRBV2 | CASSRRGGSGANTEAFF | TGTGCCAGCAGTCGCCGGGGGGGTTCGGGGGCGAACACTGAAGCTTTCTTT
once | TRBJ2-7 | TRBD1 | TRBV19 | CASTEGTGGYEQYF | TGTGCCAGCACCGAAGGGACAGGGGGGTACGAGCAGTACTTC
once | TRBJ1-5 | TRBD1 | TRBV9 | CASGRDRVQPQHF | TGTGCCAGCGGGCGGGACAGGGTCCAGCCCCAGCATTTT
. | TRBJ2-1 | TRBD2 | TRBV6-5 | CASSYGTSGSNEQFF | TGTGCCAGCAGTTACGGGACTAGCGGGAGCAATGAGCAGTTCTTC
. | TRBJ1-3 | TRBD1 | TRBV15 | CATSIGRQGNTIYF | TGTGCCACCAGCATAGGGAGACAGGGTAACACCATATATTTT
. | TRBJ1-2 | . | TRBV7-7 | CASSHVRGGGYTF | TGTGCTAGCAGCCATGTCAGGGGAGGGGGCTACACCTTC
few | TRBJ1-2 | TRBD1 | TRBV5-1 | CASEPGQGLYGYTF | TGCGCCAGCGAACCGGGACAGGGCCTTTATGGCTACACCTTC
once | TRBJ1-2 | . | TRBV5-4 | CASSYPGNYGYTF | TGTGCCAGCAGCTACCCAGGGAACTATGGCTACACCTTC
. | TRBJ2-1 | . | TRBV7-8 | CASSLGLRTGFSDNEQFF | TGTGCCAGCAGCTTAGGCCTAAGAACAGGGTTTAGTGACAATGAGCAGTTCTTC
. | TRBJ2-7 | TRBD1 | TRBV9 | CASSVQGAGSYEQYF | TGTGCCAGCAGCGTCCAGGGGGCCGGTTCCTACGAGCAGTACTTC
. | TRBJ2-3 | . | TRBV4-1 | CASSQDGGFWVPDTQYF | TGCGCCAGCAGCCAAGATGGAGGTTTCTGGGTCCCAGATACGCAGTATTTT
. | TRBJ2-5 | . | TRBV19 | CASSSGHFGETQYF | TGTGCCAGTAGTTCAGGACATTTCGGGGAGACCCAGTACTTC
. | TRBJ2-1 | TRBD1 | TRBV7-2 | CASSLTDRGASGEQFF | TGTGCCAGCAGCTTAACAGACAGGGGCGCCAGCGGGGAGCAGTTCTTC
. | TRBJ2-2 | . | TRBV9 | CASSASSRAGELFF | TGTGCCAGCAGCGCGAGCTCCCGAGCCGGGGAGCTGTTTTTT
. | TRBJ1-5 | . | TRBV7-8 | CASSLARFTADNQPQHF | TGTGCCAGCAGCTTAGCTCGTTTCACAGCTGACAATCAGCCCCAGCATTTT
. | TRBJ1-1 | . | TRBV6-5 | CASRDLGDGITEAFF | TGTGCCAGCAGGGACCTAGGGGATGGCATCACTGAAGCTTTCTTT
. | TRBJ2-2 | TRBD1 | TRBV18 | CASSGDRGTNTGELFF | TGTGCCAGCTCAGGGGACAGGGGGACGAACACCGGGGAGCTGTTTTTT
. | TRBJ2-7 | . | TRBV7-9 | CASSGGPTGPSYEQYF | TGTGCCAGCAGCGGGGGGCCGACAGGGCCCTCCTACGAGCAGTACTTC
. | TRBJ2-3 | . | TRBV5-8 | CASDLERTDTQYF | TGTGCCAGCGACCTAGAACGCACAGATACGCAGTATTTT
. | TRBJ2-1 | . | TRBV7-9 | CASSFRTDYNEQFF | TGTGCCAGCAGCTTCCGGACAGACTACAATGAGCAGTTCTTC
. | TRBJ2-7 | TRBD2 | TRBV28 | CASSRLAGVGEQYF | TGTGCCAGCAGCCGCCTAGCGGGAGTGGGCGAGCAGTACTTC
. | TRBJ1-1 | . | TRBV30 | CAWSQATEAFF | TGTGCCTGGAGTCAAGCCACTGAAGCTTTCTTT
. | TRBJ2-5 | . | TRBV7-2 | CASSVRDLQETQYF | TGTGCCAGCAGCGTACGGGACTTACAAGAGACCCAGTACTTC
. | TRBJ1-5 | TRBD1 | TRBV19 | CASSNRDRALNQPQHF | TGTGCCAGTAGTAACCGGGACAGGGCCCTCAATCAGCCCCAGCATTTT
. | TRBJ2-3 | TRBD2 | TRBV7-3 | CASSLGTSVSTDTQYF | TGTGCCAGCAGCTTAGGGACTAGCGTTAGCACAGATACGCAGTATTTT
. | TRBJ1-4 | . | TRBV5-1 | CASSLAGQGTEKLFF | TGCGCCAGCAGCTTGGCCGGGCAGGGTACTGAAAAACTGTTTTTT
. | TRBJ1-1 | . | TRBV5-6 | CASSLSVPNTEAFF | TGTGCCAGCAGCTTGTCAGTTCCGAACACTGAAGCTTTCTTT
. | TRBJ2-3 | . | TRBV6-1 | CASSEGGLGTDTQYF | TGTGCCAGCAGTGAAGGGGGGCTAGGCACAGATACGCAGTATTTT
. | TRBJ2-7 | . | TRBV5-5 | CASSWGTSYEQYF | TGTGCCAGCAGCTGGGGGACATCCTACGAGCAGTACTTC
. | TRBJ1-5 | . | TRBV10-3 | CATGSGSNQPQHF | TGTGCCACCGGGTCGGGTAGCAATCAGCCCCAGCATTTT
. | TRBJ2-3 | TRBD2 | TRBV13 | CASSPGLAGGPGTDTQYF | TGTGCCAGCAGCCCGGGACTAGCGGGAGGGCCGGGGACAGATACGCAGTATTTT
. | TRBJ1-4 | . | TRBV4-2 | CASSQNGGSTGGEKLFF | TGTGCCAGCAGCCAGAATGGAGGATCGACAGGTGGGGAAAAACTGTTTTTT
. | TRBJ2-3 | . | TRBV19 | CASSTTGDTQYF | TGTGCCAGTAGTACTACAGGAGATACGCAGTATTTT
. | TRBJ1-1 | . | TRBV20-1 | CRAGENTEAFF | TGCAGGGCCGGGGAGAACACTGAAGCTTTCTTT
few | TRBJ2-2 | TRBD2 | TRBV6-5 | CSTSGSRSTGELFF | TGTTCGACGAGCGGGAGTAGAAGCACCGGGGAGCTGTTTTTT
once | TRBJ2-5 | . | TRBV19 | CASSPRRGSGETQYF | TGTGCCAGTAGCCCCCGGCGAGGGTCGGGGGAGACCCAGTACTTC
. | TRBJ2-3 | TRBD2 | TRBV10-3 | CAIRGLAGGHDLTDTQYF | TGTGCCATCAGGGGACTAGCGGGAGGGCATGATTTGACAGATACGCAGTATTTT
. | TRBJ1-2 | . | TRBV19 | CASSTRWRPAGGGYTF | TGTGCCAGTAGTACACGGTGGAGGCCGGCCGGCGGTGGCTACACCTTC
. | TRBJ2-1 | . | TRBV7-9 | CASSLDTYNEQFF | TGTGCCAGCAGCCTCGACACCTACAATGAGCAGTTCTTC
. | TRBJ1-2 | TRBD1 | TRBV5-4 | CASSPAPGQGAWGYTF | TGTGCCAGCAGCCCGGCCCCCGGTCAGGGGGCTTGGGGCTACACCTTC
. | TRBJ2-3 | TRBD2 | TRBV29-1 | CSVNTKGGGRVDTQYF | TGCAGCGTGAATACTAAGGGCGGCGGGAGGGTAGATACGCAGTATTTT
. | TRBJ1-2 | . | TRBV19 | CASSIAGKSNYGYTF | TGTGCCAGTAGTATAGCAGGGAAGTCTAACTATGGCTACACCTTC
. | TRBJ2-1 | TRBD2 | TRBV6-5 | CASSYSGGGSYNEQFF | TGTGCCAGCAGTTACTCTGGCGGGGGCTCCTACAATGAGCAGTTCTTC
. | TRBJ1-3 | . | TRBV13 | CASSYSHNPGNTIYF | TGTGCCAGCAGCTACTCCCATAACCCTGGAAACACCATATATTTT
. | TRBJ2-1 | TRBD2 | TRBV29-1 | CSASGLAGGNEQFF | TGCAGCGCCTCCGGACTAGCGGGGGGTAATGAGCAGTTCTTC
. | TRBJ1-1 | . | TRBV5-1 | CASSYHSMNTEAFF | TGCGCCAGCAGCTACCACAGCATGAACACTGAAGCTTTCTTT
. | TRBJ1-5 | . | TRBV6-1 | CASSEVKSGNQPQHF | TGTGCCAGCAGTGAAGTCAAATCGGGCAATCAGCCCCAGCATTTT
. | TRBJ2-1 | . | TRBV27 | CASSFWGDSNEQFF | TGTGCCAGCAGTTTTTGGGGGGACAGTAATGAGCAGTTCTTC
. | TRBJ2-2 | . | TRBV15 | CAIATRPGELFF | TGTGCCATCGCGACTAGACCCGGGGAGCTGTTTTTT
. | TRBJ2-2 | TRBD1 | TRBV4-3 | CASSPRSGTGAGELFF | TGCGCCAGCAGCCCGAGAAGCGGGACAGGGGCCGGGGAGCTGTTTTTT
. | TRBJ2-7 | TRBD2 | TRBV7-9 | CASSSQPGGALHEQYF | TGTGCCAGCAGCTCTCAACCCGGGGGGGCCCTTCACGAGCAGTACTTC
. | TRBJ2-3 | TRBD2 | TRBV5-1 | CASSLSGRVSDTQYF | TGCGCCAGCAGCCTGAGCGGGAGAGTCTCAGATACGCAGTATTTT
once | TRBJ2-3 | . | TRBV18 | CASSPQLEDTQYF | TGTGCCAGCTCACCTCAACTAGAAGATACGCAGTATTTT